This T cell receptor (beta chain) was retrieved from a study of blood T cell repertoires in COVID-19. Looking at the study overall: T cells, B-cell-depleted T cells, or PBMCs provided the cDNA or gDNA that served as material.

The study assigned cohorts using participant-reported clinical history. Symptom resolution, clearance, or two negative PCRs marked donors in Cohort 3 as recovered. The V gene lost 1 base and the J gene lost 4 bases, with 10 bases spanning the gap. The CDR3 runs to 14 residues. In germline, CDR1 is SGHVS, CDR2 FQNEAQ. Original processing notes: For nucleated cells, counts were estimated from reference gene primer amplification. Here immunoSEQ multiplex PCR was the method, and the copy in TCRdb shows in-frame clones only, minus some. The V and J calls and the clone size are those of that table, but D and trimming were determined from the DNA. The repertoire consists of about 470,000 clones, with 75% to 90% occurring once and the leading ten covering 0.7%.

Sequencing input: PBMCs or T cells enriched from blood (not recorded which). This sequence was found in a woman younger than 35 who had recovered from COVID-19. The chain couples TRBV7-8 to TRBJ2-5; D is uncertain. CDR3 protein: CASSLDARRETQYF. CDR3 nucleotides: TGTGCCAGCAGCTTAGATGCTAGACGAGAGACCCAGTACTTC.